These 6 T cell receptor beta chains were sequenced from one sample in a study of blood T cell repertoires in COVID-19. TCRdb keeps only in-frame clones here, not all; method: immunoSEQ multiplex PCR. The sample consists of about 190,000 clones, about 85% of them appearing once. The sequenced sample consisted of peripheral blood. Source of these receptors: a man aged 80 or over with COVID-19, enrolled during active disease.

The chain recombines TRBV5-1 with TRBJ1-4; 7 bases match TRBD1. V trimming: 3 bases; J trimming: 4 bases; junction bases outside the gene matches: 9. Germline CDR1 reads SGHRS; CDR2 reads YFSETQ. The CDR3 runs to 16 residues. The chain's CDR3 is CASSSFPGQLNEKLFF. Written as DNA, the CDR3 is TGCGCCAGCAGCTCATTCCCGGGACAGCTTAATGAAAAACTGTTTTTT.

The J gene is TRBJ1-2, the V gene TRBV3-1 (or the pseudogene TRBV3-2); the match to TRBD1 covers 7 bases. CDR3 length: 13 residues. Germline V CDR1 and CDR2: LGHDT, YNNKEL (reference sequence). Trimming took 6 bases from V and 3 from J; bases not matched to a gene: 4. CDR3 nucleotide sequence: TGTGCCAGCAGAGCCGGGACAGACTATGGCTACACCTTC. It translates to CASRAGTDYGYTF.

The gene calls are TRBV9 and TRBJ2-7; 11 bases are a match to TRBD1. The length of the CDR3 is 17 residues. Unmatched junction bases numbered 10, after V lost 3 bases and J lost 2 bases. Germline CDR1 SGDLS, CDR2 YYNGEE. CDR3 bases: TGTGCCAGCAGCGGAGAGACCGGGACAGGGGGTGCCTACGAGCAGTACTTC. It yields the protein CASSGETGTGGAYEQYF.

This chain uses TRBV14 with TRBJ1-1; a weak D match, TRBD1 (6 bases). Trimming shortened V by 4 bases and J by 1 base, and 13 bases separated the two germline ends. Germline V gene lookup returns CDR1 SGHDN and CDR2 FVKESK. CDR3 size: 15 residues. This CDR3 is CASSPAGRGNTEAFF. CDR3 sequence (DNA): TGTGCCAGCAGCCCTGCGGGCAGGGGGAACACTGAAGCTTTCTTT.

J is TRBJ1-2 and V is TRBV18; possibly TRBD1 for D (5 bases). Trimming pared 2 bases from V and 5 bases from J, leaving 24 bases between. CDR1 and CDR2 (germline): KGHSH, LQKENI. The CDR3 runs 18 residues. The CDR3 DNA reads TGTGCCAGCTCACCAGTCGCCGCCCCCGACAGTGGAGTATATGGCTACACCTTC. The encoded protein is CASSPVAAPDSGVYGYTF.

The genes are TRBV15 and TRBJ2-7, with 9 bases matching TRBD1. Germline trimming cut 0 bases from V and 2 bases from J; bases unmatched to any gene: 5. The CDR3 has 16 amino acids. Germline V gene data show CDR1 as LNHNV and CDR2 as YYDKDF (reference sequence). The CDR3 nucleotides read TGTGCCACCAGCAGAGATGGGACAGGGAAGGCCTACGAGCAGTACTTC. It encodes CATSRDGTGKAYEQYF.